A single sample gave rise to the 2 T cell receptor beta chains below, sequenced in a study of blood T cell repertoires in COVID-19. TCRdb's copy holds only in-frame clones and misses some; the assay was immunoSEQ multiplex PCR. The table shows 90,000 to 150,000 clones, with 85% to 90% occurring only once. Sequencing was performed on peripheral blood. The receptor source for this set is a man aged 80 or over with acute or convalescent COVID-19.

The V call is TRBV10-3, the J call TRBJ1-4, with 10 bases identical to TRBD1. Germline V gene lookup returns CDR1 ENHRY and CDR2 SYGVKD. The CDR3 runs to 15 residues. V trimming: 6 bases; J trimming: 8 bases; junction bases outside the gene matches: 9. CDR3 sequence reads: CAIRPTGGAGEKLFF. Here the CDR3 DNA reads TGTGCCATCAGACCGACAGGGGGCGCTGGGGAAAAACTGTTTTTT.

The chain is built from TRBV7-6 and TRBJ2-2; weak D call: TRBD1 (5 bases). The V end lost 4 bases, the J end lost 2 bases, and 8 bases lay between the germline ends. The CDR3 consists of 14 residues. Looked up from germline, CDR1 is SGHVS and CDR2 is FNYEAQ. The chain's CDR3 is CASSSQGNTGELFF. The CDR3 DNA reads as TGTGCCAGCAGCTCCCAGGGAAACACCGGGGAGCTGTTTTTT.